A single sample gave rise to the 28 T cell receptor beta chains below, sequenced in a study of breast tumors, draining lymph nodes, adjacent tissues (TCRdb year 2016). Library creation used multiplex PCR. Sequencing was carried out with an Illumina HiSeq 2000. TCRdb applied fastp at Q25 and MiXCR to the public reads, then kept only in-frame beta chains. A single entry per CDR3 protein holds the most common genes and DNA from its merged rows. The sample table shows some 230,000 distinct CDR3 sequences, and less than 35% are seen once. The top ten constitute approximately 3.6% of the sample. The axillary draining lymph nodes of breast cancer patients were the source of the lymph node samples. Sequenced material: axillary lymph node tissue. Every receptor here comes from a female donor with breast cancer. Some clones in this sample may be carry-over from other donors' samples.

The CDR3 region is CASSQSETQYF. Here the CDR3 DNA reads TGTGCCAGCAGCCAATCTGAGACCCAGTACTTC. The chain has TRBV3-1 and TRBJ2-5, with no clear D. CDR1 LGHDT and CDR2 YNNKEL come from the germline V gene (reference sequence). Trimming left V 2 bases short and J 5 bases short, with 3 bases between. The CDR3 is 11 residues long.

The chain couples TRBV7-9 to TRBJ2-2, with TRBD1 as a possible D gene (5 bases). Deletions cut 7 bases from V and 6 bases from J, with 12 bases between. There are 13 residues in the CDR3. In germline, CDR1 is SEHNR, CDR2 FQNEAQ (reference sequence). As DNA, the CDR3 is TGTGCCAGCAAGGGTCAGGGCCCCGGGGAGCTGTTTTTT. It translates to CASKGQGPGELFF.

V is TRBV19 and J is TRBJ2-6, with 7 positions matching TRBD1. This CDR3 is 17 amino acids long. The trim removed 4 bases at V and 0 bases at J, leaving 6 bases unmatched. The germline V gene encodes CDR1 LNHDA and CDR2 SQIVND (reference sequence). Written as DNA, the CDR3 is TGTGCCAGTAGTACCGGACAGGAAAGCTCTGGGGCCAACGTCCTGACTTTC. The encoded protein is CASSTGQESSGANVLTF.

This clonotype was observed a handful of times. This may be a read error: a much more frequent sequence differs by one nucleotide. CDR3 in DNA: TGCGCCAGCAGGTGGGCCTTGGGCGACACAGATACGCAGTATTTT. It yields the protein CASRWALGDTDTQYF. The rearrangement joins TRBV5-1 to TRBJ2-3; D not certain. The length of the CDR3 is 15 residues. V gave up 5 bases and J gave up 2 bases, with 15 bases separating them. Germline loops: CDR1 SGHRS, CDR2 YFSETQ. The entire variable domain, with the rest obtained from reference TRBV5-1 and TRBJ2-3, is as follows: KAGVTQTPRYLIKTRGQQVTLSCSPISGHRSVSWYQQTPGQGLQFLFEYFSETQRNKGNFPGRFSGRQFSNSRSEMNVSTLELGDSALYLCASRWALGDTDTQYFGPGTRLTVL.

The chain's CDR3 is CSVPGSPQHF. DNA of the CDR3: TGCAGCGTTCCGGGTAGTCCCCAGCATTTT. V usage is TRBV29-1 and J usage is TRBJ1-5, with D unresolved. The germline V and J ends were trimmed by 5 bases and 10 bases, with 9 bases remaining between them. This CDR3 has 10 amino acids. CDR1 SQVTM and CDR2 ANQGSEA come from the germline V gene.

As concerns this clonotype: No conserved phenylalanine or tryptophan ends this CDR3, so it is likely a read error. The DNA is left out, because the CDR3 cannot be placed on it with certainty; the CDR3 is given as TCRdb lists it. The V and J genes are TRBV24-1 and TRBJ2-7; TRBD1, the table's D call, was not compared with the DNA. CDR1 is KGHDR, CDR2 SFDVKD, per germline. The CDR3 sequence runs 14 residues, both termini included. The CDR3 is CATSGTGGPSEKSS.

This clonotype was observed a handful of times. Just one base apart from a much larger clone, this may be a read error. The chain combines TRBV9 with TRBJ2-5, with TRBD1 as a possible D gene (5 bases). Per the germline V gene, CDR1 is SGDLS and CDR2 is YYNGEE. CDR3 size: 15 residues. The CDR3 coding sequence is TGTGCCAGCAGCGTGGCGTGGGCGACGACAGAGACCCCGTACTTC. As protein: CASSVAWATTETPYF.

The chain combines TRBV12-3 or TRBV12-4 with TRBJ1-4; tentative D call: TRBD1 (6 bases). With 5 bases removed from V and 10 bases from J, the gap between germline ends came to 20 bases. This CDR3 comprises 15 residues. As DNA, the CDR3 is TGTGCCAGCAGTCCAGTGACAGGCTTGCAGGGAAAACTGTTTTTT. Translated, it gives CASSPVTGLQGKLFF.

This clonotype was picked up many times. The chain joins TRBV7-9 to TRBJ1-5; D uncertain. CDR3 length: 14 amino acids. Between the trimmed V and J ends, which lost 2 bases and 5 bases, there was a span of 10 bases. Per the germline V gene, CDR1 is SEHNR and CDR2 is FQNEAQ (reference sequence). The CDR3 region is CASSLQGPDQPQHF. Written as DNA, the CDR3 is TGTGCCAGCAGCTTACAAGGGCCTGATCAGCCCCAGCATTTT.

This rearrangement joins TRBV11-2 to TRBJ1-3; 9 bases match TRBD1. This CDR3 comprises 16 residues. J gave up 3 bases and V 5 bases, and 8 bases lay outside the gene matches. Per germline, CDR1 SGHAT and CDR2 FQNNGV. CDR3 amino acids: CASSLAGQGRGNTIYF. The CDR3 DNA is TGTGCCAGCAGCCTAGCGGGACAGGGTCGTGGAAACACCATATATTTT.

This clonotype has ten or more counts. This chain uses TRBV7-2 with TRBJ2-7; 8 bases match TRBD1. V lost 4 bases and J lost 3; bases outside the gene matches: 8. Germline CDR1 SGHTA, CDR2 FQGNSA. The CDR3 has 15 amino acids. The CDR3 bases are TGTGCCAGCAGCTCCCAGCAGGGGGCAAGCTACGAGCAGTACTTC. It codes for CASSSQQGASYEQYF. The complete variable domain, with remaining parts taken from reference TRBV7-2 and TRBJ2-7, reads GAGVSQSPSNKVTEKGKDVELRCDPISGHTALYWYRQSLGQGLEFLIYFQGNSAPDKSGLPSDRFSAERTGGSVSTLTIQRTQQEDSAVYLCASSSQQGASYEQYFGPGTRLTVT.

A single count supports this clonotype. The rearrangement uses TRBV7-2 and TRBJ2-5, with TRBD2 matching over 7 bases. Unmatched junction bases numbered 6, after V lost 3 bases and J lost 2 bases. CDR3 length equals 15 residues. Germline V gives CDR1 SGHTA, CDR2 FQGNSA. The CDR3 region has the DNA TGTGCCAGCAGCTTGGCAGCGGGAAGTCAAGAGACCCAGTACTTC. Translation gives CASSLAAGSQETQYF.

Ten or more counts support this clonotype. This chain joins TRBV7-2 and TRBJ2-1, with 8 bases fitting TRBD2. Germline trimming cut 0 bases from V and 5 bases from J; bases unmatched to any gene: 12. Germline lookup yields CDR1 SGHTA and CDR2 FQGNSA. This CDR3 is built from 18 residues. The CDR3 loop reads CASSLAPRGGLGDNEQFF. In DNA form, the CDR3 reads TGTGCCAGCAGCTTAGCCCCAAGGGGGGGACTAGGGGACAATGAGCAGTTCTTC.

This clonotype was counted many times. The genes are TRBV9 and TRBJ1-6, with no clear D. CDR3 length equals 14 residues. V was pared by 2 bases and J by 5 bases, with 8 bases between. Per the germline V gene, CDR1 is SGDLS and CDR2 is YYNGEE. The CDR3 protein is CASSVGPNNSPLHF. The CDR3 DNA is TGTGCCAGCAGCGTCGGACCCAATAATTCACCCCTCCACTTT.

In its sample, this clonotype was seen a few times. This may come from a read error, since a much larger clone is one base off. The CDR3 is CASSLARTQPQHF. The CDR3 DNA sequence: TGTGCCAGCAGCTTGGCCCGGACTCAGCCCCAGCATTTT. The chain carries TRBV5-8 and TRBJ1-5, with D uncertain. This CDR3 is built from 13 residues. The germline V and J ends were trimmed by 0 bases and 6 bases, with 7 bases remaining between them. CDR1 SGHTS and CDR2 YDEGEE come from the germline V gene.

This clonotype was recorded many times. This chain connects TRBV7-8 to TRBJ2-7; a possible D gene is TRBD2 (5 bases). Trimming pared 1 base from V and 3 bases from J, leaving 10 bases between. Germline loops: CDR1 SGHVS, CDR2 FQNEAQ. This CDR3 region has 14 residues. CDR3 amino acids: CASSLGTVLYEQYF. The CDR3 region has the DNA TGTGCCAGCAGCTTAGGGACTGTCCTCTACGAGCAGTACTTC.

The chain carries TRBV11-3 and TRBJ2-1; D possibly corresponds to TRBD1 (5 bases). The germline V and J ends were trimmed by 6 bases and 9 bases, with 21 bases remaining between them. Germline V gene sequence: CDR1 SGHNT, CDR2 YENEEA. The CDR3 runs to 15 residues. CDR3 coding DNA: TGTGCCAGCAGAGCTTGGGGCGGCCCCCGGACTGAGCAGTTCTTC. Protein: CASRAWGGPRTEQFF.

This clonotype was found many times. The chain recombines TRBV19 with TRBJ2-5; 8 bases agree with TRBD1. The CDR3 contains 13 residues. The V gene end was trimmed by 4 bases and the J gene end by 5 bases; junction bases not matched to a gene: 3. CDR1 and CDR2 from the germline V gene are LNHDA and SQIVND (reference sequence). The CDR3 spells CASSTDRGETQYF. Here the CDR3 DNA reads TGTGCCAGTAGTACTGACAGGGGTGAGACCCAGTACTTC.

There are many counts of this clonotype. With a much larger clone just one base away, this may be a read error. The chain recombines TRBV7-6 with TRBJ2-5; 7 bases fit TRBD1. This CDR3 spans 15 amino acids. Germline V gene data show CDR1 as SGHVS and CDR2 as FNYEAQ. CDR3 sequence (DNA): TGTGCCAGCAGCCAATACGGGACAGTCCAAGAGACCCAGCACTTC. Its protein is CASSQYGTVQETQHF. Filled out from reference TRBV7-6 and TRBJ2-5, the complete variable domain reads GAGVSQSPRYKVTKRGQDVALRCDPISGHVSLYWYRQALGQGPEFLTYFNYEAQQDKSGLPNDRFSAERPEGSISTLTIQRTEQRDSAMYRCASSQYGTVQETQHFGPGTRLLVL.

The sample holds a few counts of this clonotype. The V call is TRBV6-5, the J call TRBJ1-2, with 10 bases identical to TRBD1. CDR1 MNHEY and CDR2 SVGAGI come from the germline V gene. The trim removed 10 bases at V and 2 bases at J, leaving 7 bases unmatched. The CDR3 is 14 residues long. Here the CDR3 DNA reads TGTGCCACCAAGACAGGGGGCTCCAACTATGGCTACACCTTC. Translated: CATKTGGSNYGYTF.

This clonotype was seen many times. The V gene is TRBV2, the J gene TRBJ1-2, with 7 bases matching TRBD1. CDR3 length equals 13 residues. V shed 3 bases and J 4 bases; nucleotides not matched to a gene: 2. CDR1 and CDR2 (germline): SNHLY, FYNNEI. In DNA, the CDR3 is TGTGCCAGCAGTGAGGGGACAGTCTATGGCTACACCTTC. Its translation: CASSEGTVYGYTF.

This clonotype has a count of ten or more. This chain joins TRBV5-8 and TRBJ1-1, with D possibly being TRBD1 (5 bases). This CDR3 region has 15 residues. The V gene lost 0 bases and the J gene lost 5 bases, with 14 bases spanning the gap. Germline-derived CDR1 and CDR2 are SGHTS and YDEGEE. CDR3 DNA sequence: TGTGCCAGCAGCTTGGCCAGGCAGGGTGAAACTGAAGCTTTCTTT. This translates into CASSLARQGETEAFF.

Notes on this clonotype: A read error may explain this, as a much larger clone is one base away. The CDR3 carries no conserved terminal phenylalanine or tryptophan, so it likely arises from a read error. This chain joins TRBV9 and TRBJ2-5; D unresolved. CDR3 length equals 13 residues. V gave up 6 bases and J gave up 4 bases, with 13 bases separating them. Germline values: CDR1 SGDLS, CDR2 YYNGEE. DNA of the CDR3: TGTGCCAGCACCTCCCCGTATGGAGAGACCCAGTACTCC. Translated, it gives CASTSPYGETQYS.

This clonotype was seen many times. The chain employs TRBV12-3 or TRBV12-4 and TRBJ2-2; TRBD2 matches at 13 bases. V lost 5 bases to trimming and J lost 6 bases; unmatched junction nucleotides: 15. The CDR3 totals 19 residues. CDR3 bases: TGTGCCAGCAGTCCTCGGCGGGGGACTAGCGGGAAGGGCGCCGGGGAGCTGTTTTTT. Translation: CASSPRRGTSGKGAGELFF.

This clonotype was counted between two and nine times. A much larger clone lies one base from this, so it may be a read error. This likely comes from a read error, as the CDR3 has no conserved phenylalanine or tryptophan at its end. V usage is TRBV9 and J usage is TRBJ2-5; no clear D. The CDR3 has 13 amino acids. In germline, CDR1 is SGDLS, CDR2 YYNGEE. Trimming shortened V by 0 bases and J by 4 bases, and 7 bases separated the two germline ends. The CDR3 DNA sequence: TGTGCCAGCAGCGTAGCTCTAGGAGAGACCCAGTACTCC. Its translation is CASSVALGETQYS.

In this sample, this clonotype turned up a few times. The chain combines TRBV4-1 with TRBJ1-1; TRBD1 might be the D (5 bases). Per the germline V gene, CDR1 is MGHRA and CDR2 is YSYEKL. The CDR3 runs 13 residues. Trimming stripped 0 bases from V and 8 bases from J, with 10 bases between. CDR3: CASSQERGLEAFF. The CDR3 DNA follows: TGCGCCAGCAGCCAAGAAAGGGGACTCGAAGCTTTCTTT.

In regard to this clonotype: A much larger clone lies one base from this, so it may be a read error. Written as DNA, the CDR3 is TGTGCCAGCAGTCACGGACGGGACCAAGAGACCCAGTACTTC. Translated: CASSHGRDQETQYF. The chain is built from TRBV6-5 and TRBJ2-5; D call uncertain. The CDR3 runs to 14 residues. The germline V gene encodes CDR1 MNHEY and CDR2 SVGAGI. Trimming removed 5 bases from V and 0 bases from J, with 10 bases in between.

At least ten counts were recorded for this clonotype. The V gene is TRBV2, the J gene TRBJ2-6; D possibly matches TRBD1 or TRBD2 (5 bases each). The CDR3 is 14 amino acids. CDR1 and CDR2 from the germline V gene are SNHLY and FYNNEI. V shed 5 bases and J shed 4 bases, with 9 bases lying between them. The CDR3 nucleotides read TGTGCCAGCAGTACCGGGACGGGGGCCAACGTCCTGACTTTC. Protein product: CASSTGTGANVLTF.